Listed below are T cell receptor beta chains from one sample, sequenced in a study of metastatic and nonmetastatic thyroid tumors. Via MiXCR, TCRdb re-called the PCR reads. Here the sample spans tens of thousands of clones, about 24% being singletons. The sample comprised tumor tissue. The receptors were gathered from a female donor with papillary thyroid cancer or a benign thyroid nodule (not recorded which). Some clones in this sample may be carry-over from other donors' samples. Each CDR3 is given without its conserved first and last residue. The order of the fields is CDR3 length, V gene, J gene, D gene, CDR3 protein. A D gene is named only where the DNA matches it firmly.

12	TRBV3-1	TRBJ1-2	TRBD1	ASSQDGQGDGYT
11	TRBV7-9	TRBJ1-1	.	ASSLRLNTEAF
11	TRBV19	TRBJ1-6	.	ASSDIGVSPLH
14	TRBV6-1	TRBJ1-6	.	ASGAISGTPDSPLH
13	TRBV7-9	TRBJ2-7	.	ASSLPRPGTSEQY
9	TRBV19	TRBJ2-1	.	ASMGYNEQF
14	TRBV19	TRBJ1-5	.	ASSPGTSHGNQPQH
10	TRBV6-5	TRBJ2-5	.	ASSYSGGTQY
9	TRBV18	TRBJ2-1	.	ASSHHNEQF
14	TRBV20-1	TRBJ2-3	TRBD2	SARVEGREGTDTQY
11	TRBV20-1	TRBJ2-7	.	SAEWSVPYEQY
13	TRBV19	TRBJ2-3	TRBD2	ASSLGLAGLDTQY
11	TRBV27	TRBJ2-1	.	ASSVPLLNEQF
12	TRBV2	TRBJ2-2	TRBD1	ASRRDRYTGELF
13	TRBV28	TRBJ1-1	.	ASIPLGGSGTEAF
13	TRBV7-9	TRBJ2-3	.	ASSREGSRTDTQY
14	TRBV7-3	TRBJ1-2	.	ASSQVSGGGFYGYT
11	TRBV6-4	TRBJ2-2	.	ASSAGDTGELF
14	TRBV9	TRBJ2-1	TRBD2	ASSVEAGGSYNEQF
14	TRBV11-2	TRBJ2-7	TRBD1	ASSFMGTGSSSEQY
10	TRBV30	TRBJ2-7	.	AWSGGKDEQY
13	TRBV5-4	TRBJ2-5	TRBD2	ASSASAGGSKTQY
10	TRBV6-7	TRBJ2-3	.	AKHREADTQY
13	TRBV5-1	TRBJ2-7	.	ASSLGEGRGKVQY
12	TRBV11-1	TRBJ2-1	.	ASRQSVRAFEQF
10	TRBV12-3/TRBV12-4	TRBJ2-5	TRBD2	ASMRGDGTQY
12	TRBV6-1	TRBJ1-5	.	ASSPTDGNQPQH
11	TRBV20-1	TRBJ2-7	.	SGGQLSSYEQY
11	TRBV20-1	TRBJ1-4	.	SAGLGDNEKLF
9	TRBV20-1	TRBJ1-2	.	SLSDSYGYT
13	TRBV5-1	TRBJ2-7	.	ASSFLHGGTYEQY
13	TRBV28	TRBJ1-3	.	ASSSSVSSGNTIY
16	TRBV13	TRBJ2-2	TRBD2	ASSLLSLAGVRTGELF